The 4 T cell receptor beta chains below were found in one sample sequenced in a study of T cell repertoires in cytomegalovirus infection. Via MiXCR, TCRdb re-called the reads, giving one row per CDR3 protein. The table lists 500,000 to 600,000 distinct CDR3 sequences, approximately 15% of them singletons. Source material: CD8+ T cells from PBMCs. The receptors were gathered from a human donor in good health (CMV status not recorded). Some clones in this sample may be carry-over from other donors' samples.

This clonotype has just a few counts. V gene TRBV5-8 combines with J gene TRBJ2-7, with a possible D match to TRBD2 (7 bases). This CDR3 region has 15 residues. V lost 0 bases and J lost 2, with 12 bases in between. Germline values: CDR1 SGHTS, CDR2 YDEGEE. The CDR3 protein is CASSLGRGPPYEQYF. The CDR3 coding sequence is TGTGCCAGCAGCTTGGGGCGGGGGCCGCCCTACGAGCAGTACTTC.

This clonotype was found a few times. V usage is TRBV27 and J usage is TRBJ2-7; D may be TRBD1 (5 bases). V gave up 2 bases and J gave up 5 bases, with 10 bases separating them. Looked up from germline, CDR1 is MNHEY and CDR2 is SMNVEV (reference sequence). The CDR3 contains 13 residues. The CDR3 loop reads CASSLGAFNEQYF. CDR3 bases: TGTGCCAGCAGTTTAGGGGCTTTTAACGAGCAGTACTTC.

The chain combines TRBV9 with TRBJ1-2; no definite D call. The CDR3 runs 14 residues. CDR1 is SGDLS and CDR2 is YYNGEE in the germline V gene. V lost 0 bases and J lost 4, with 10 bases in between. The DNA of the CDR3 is TGTGCCAGCAGCGTAGAGGGCTTGGGCTATGGCTACACCTTC. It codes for CASSVEGLGYGYTF.

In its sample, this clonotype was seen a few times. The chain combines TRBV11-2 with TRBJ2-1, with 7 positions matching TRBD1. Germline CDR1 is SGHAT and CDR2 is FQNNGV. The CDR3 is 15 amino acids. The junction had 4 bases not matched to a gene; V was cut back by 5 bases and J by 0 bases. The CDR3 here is CASSVQGSSYNEQFF. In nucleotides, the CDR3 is TGTGCCAGCAGCGTACAGGGGAGCTCCTACAATGAGCAGTTCTTC.